A selection of T cell receptor beta chains follows, all from one sample in a study of PD-L1 blockade in urothelial cancer. Clones were sequenced by immunoSEQ multiplex PCR, and TCRdb holds only the in-frame ones, with some missing. The sample yields over 45,000 clones, more than 70% seen once. The material was PBMCs, obtained around atezolizumab (anti-PD-L1) treatment. Every receptor here comes from a man in his 60s with urothelial cancer. The CDR3 runs from the conserved cysteine through the conserved F or W. Each record gives: D gene, clone size, V gene, J gene, CDR3 protein, CDR3 DNA. The D gene is left open where the match is weak. Clone size is not always given. Where it is, it says once, few, many or a class for expanded clones.

d_gene: -
abundance: -
v_gene: TRBV6-6
j_gene: TRBJ2-5
CDR3aa: CASSPEKETQYF
CDR3nt: TGTGCCAGCAGTCCCGAGAAGGAGACCCAGTACTTC

d_gene: TRBD1
abundance: -
v_gene: TRBV5-4
j_gene: TRBJ2-5
CDR3aa: CASSSSSTGGGETQYF
CDR3nt: TGTGCCAGCAGCTCCTCCAGTACAGGGGGCGGAGAGACCCAGTACTTC

d_gene: -
abundance: -
v_gene: TRBV7-3
j_gene: TRBJ1-2
CDR3aa: CASSLRAGYGYTF
CDR3nt: TGTGCCAGCAGCTTACGGGCAGGGTATGGCTACACCTTC

d_gene: TRBD2
abundance: -
v_gene: TRBV7-2
j_gene: TRBJ2-2
CDR3aa: CASSFLAGGLNTGELFF
CDR3nt: TGTGCCAGCAGCTTTCTAGCGGGGGGCTTGAACACCGGGGAGCTGTTTTTT

d_gene: TRBD2
abundance: once
v_gene: TRBV6-5
j_gene: TRBJ2-4
CDR3aa: CASTRGGDIQYF
CDR3nt: TGTGCCAGCACCCGGGGGGGGGACATTCAGTACTTC

d_gene: TRBD1
abundance: -
v_gene: TRBV27
j_gene: TRBJ1-1
CDR3aa: CASRRQGMNTEAFF
CDR3nt: TGTGCCAGCAGGCGACAGGGAATGAACACTGAAGCTTTCTTT

d_gene: TRBD2
abundance: -
v_gene: TRBV5-4
j_gene: TRBJ2-2
CDR3aa: CASASGKKNTGELFF
CDR3nt: TGTGCCAGCGCTAGCGGGAAAAAGAACACCGGGGAGCTGTTTTTT

d_gene: TRBD1
abundance: -
v_gene: TRBV30
j_gene: TRBJ1-6
CDR3aa: CAWSVSGRGDSPLHF
CDR3nt: TGTGCCTGGAGTGTATCCGGCAGGGGGGATTCACCCCTCCACTTT

d_gene: -
abundance: -
v_gene: TRBV20-1
j_gene: TRBJ1-2
CDR3aa: CSAEDYGYTF
CDR3nt: TGCAGTGCGGAGGACTATGGCTACACCTTC

d_gene: -
abundance: -
v_gene: TRBV28
j_gene: TRBJ1-2
CDR3aa: CASSPDRTRGYTF
CDR3nt: TGTGCCAGCAGCCCCGACAGGACCAGGGGCTACACCTTC

d_gene: -
abundance: -
v_gene: TRBV6-5
j_gene: TRBJ2-7
CDR3aa: CASSSGLDEQYF
CDR3nt: TGTGCCAGCAGTTCCGGCCTAGACGAGCAGTACTTC

d_gene: -
abundance: -
v_gene: TRBV19
j_gene: TRBJ1-5
CDR3aa: CASSIDRGQPQHF
CDR3nt: TGTGCCAGTAGTATAGACAGGGGTCAGCCCCAGCATTTT

d_gene: TRBD1
abundance: -
v_gene: TRBV30
j_gene: TRBJ1-5
CDR3aa: CAWEPQGASQPQHF
CDR3nt: TGTGCCTGGGAACCCCAGGGGGCAAGTCAGCCCCAGCATTTT

d_gene: -
abundance: -
v_gene: TRBV6-1
j_gene: TRBJ1-1
CDR3aa: CASSAYRASNTEAFF
CDR3nt: TGTGCCAGCAGTGCTTACAGGGCCTCGAACACTGAAGCTTTCTTT

d_gene: -
abundance: -
v_gene: TRBV20-1
j_gene: TRBJ1-2
CDR3aa: CSAGSNYGYTF
CDR3nt: TGCAGTGCTGGGAGTAACTATGGCTACACCTTC

d_gene: -
abundance: -
v_gene: TRBV7-3
j_gene: TRBJ1-1
CDR3aa: CASSPHQNTEAFF
CDR3nt: TGTGCCAGCAGCCCCCATCAGAACACTGAAGCTTTCTTT

d_gene: -
abundance: -
v_gene: TRBV27
j_gene: TRBJ1-2
CDR3aa: CASSLKVWLAGYTF
CDR3nt: TGTGCCAGCAGTCTAAAGGTTTGGCTAGCGGGCTACACCTTC

d_gene: -
abundance: -
v_gene: TRBV5-1
j_gene: TRBJ2-1
CDR3aa: CASSLLSSTGEQFF
CDR3nt: TGCGCCAGCAGCTTACTTAGTAGCACGGGTGAGCAGTTCTTC

d_gene: TRBD1
abundance: -
v_gene: TRBV5-1
j_gene: TRBJ1-2
CDR3aa: CASSTMTGGYGYTF
CDR3nt: TGCGCCAGCAGCACCATGACAGGGGGGTATGGCTACACCTTC

d_gene: -
abundance: -
v_gene: TRBV5-5
j_gene: TRBJ1-1
CDR3aa: CASSLGRGPMNTEAFF
CDR3nt: TGTGCCAGCAGCTTGGGCAGGGGTCCAATGAACACTGAAGCTTTCTTT

d_gene: -
abundance: -
v_gene: TRBV30
j_gene: TRBJ1-1
CDR3aa: CAWRATGRAEAFF
CDR3nt: TGTGCCTGGAGAGCTACAGGGAGGGCTGAAGCTTTCTTT

d_gene: -
abundance: once
v_gene: TRBV6-5
j_gene: TRBJ1-5
CDR3aa: CASSRRQGNQPQHF
CDR3nt: TGTGCCAGCAGCCGCAGGCAGGGCAATCAGCCCCAGCATTTT

d_gene: TRBD2
abundance: once
v_gene: TRBV12-5
j_gene: TRBJ2-1
CDR3aa: CASGSRLAGGIYNEQFF
CDR3nt: TGTGCTAGTGGGTCCCGACTAGCGGGAGGCATCTACAATGAGCAGTTCTTC

d_gene: TRBD2
abundance: -
v_gene: TRBV11-2
j_gene: TRBJ2-7
CDR3aa: CASSPLGLRGGPNEQYF
CDR3nt: TGTGCCAGCAGCCCCCTGGGTTTGCGGGGGGGCCCTAACGAGCAGTACTTC

d_gene: TRBD1
abundance: -
v_gene: TRBV12-5
j_gene: TRBJ1-1
CDR3aa: CASGDRPSEAFF
CDR3nt: TGTGCTAGCGGGGACAGGCCCAGTGAAGCTTTCTTT

d_gene: TRBD1
abundance: -
v_gene: TRBV7-9
j_gene: TRBJ1-1
CDR3aa: CASSRPTGGNTEAFF
CDR3nt: TGTGCCAGCAGCCGCCCGACAGGGGGGAACACTGAAGCTTTCTTT

d_gene: TRBD1
abundance: -
v_gene: TRBV7-8
j_gene: TRBJ2-2
CDR3aa: CASSLIQGARTGELFF
CDR3nt: TGTGCCAGCAGCTTAATACAGGGGGCCCGCACCGGGGAGCTGTTTTTT

d_gene: -
abundance: once
v_gene: TRBV6-4
j_gene: TRBJ2-1
CDR3aa: CASSPDRYNEQFF
CDR3nt: TGTGCCAGCAGCCCTGACAGGTACAATGAGCAGTTCTTC

d_gene: TRBD1
abundance: -
v_gene: TRBV9
j_gene: TRBJ1-1
CDR3aa: CASSPRQGASTEAFF
CDR3nt: TGTGCCAGCAGCCCCAGACAGGGGGCTAGCACTGAAGCTTTCTTT

d_gene: -
abundance: -
v_gene: TRBV6-1
j_gene: TRBJ1-1
CDR3aa: CASSPWTLMNTEAFF
CDR3nt: TGTGCCAGCAGTCCTTGGACACTGATGAACACTGAAGCTTTCTTT

d_gene: TRBD1
abundance: -
v_gene: TRBV7-3
j_gene: TRBJ1-1
CDR3aa: CASSPGTGWGTEAFF
CDR3nt: TGTGCCAGCAGCCCGGGGACAGGGTGGGGCACTGAAGCTTTCTTT

d_gene: -
abundance: once
v_gene: TRBV10-2
j_gene: TRBJ2-4
CDR3aa: CASSDGQLAKNIQYF
CDR3nt: TGCGCCAGCAGCGACGGACAACTAGCCAAAAACATTCAGTACTTC

d_gene: TRBD1
abundance: once
v_gene: TRBV7-3
j_gene: TRBJ1-1
CDR3aa: CASSSLINRGRAFF
CDR3nt: TGTGCCAGCAGCTCCCTTATTAACAGGGGCAGAGCTTTCTTT

d_gene: TRBD1
abundance: -
v_gene: TRBV27
j_gene: TRBJ1-4
CDR3aa: CASSPGTGARNEKLFF
CDR3nt: TGTGCCAGCAGTCCCGGGACAGGGGCACGTAATGAAAAACTGTTTTTT

d_gene: -
abundance: -
v_gene: TRBV6-1
j_gene: TRBJ1-6
CDR3aa: CASSRDKLASPLHF
CDR3nt: TGTGCCAGCAGTCGGGACAAGTTGGCTTCACCCCTCCACTTT

d_gene: TRBD2
abundance: -
v_gene: TRBV5-1
j_gene: TRBJ2-1
CDR3aa: CASARGLAGGYNEQFF
CDR3nt: TGCGCCAGTGCCAGGGGGCTAGCGGGGGGTTACAATGAGCAGTTCTTC

d_gene: -
abundance: -
v_gene: TRBV7-2
j_gene: TRBJ1-4
CDR3aa: CASSLRGKGEKLFF
CDR3nt: TGTGCCAGCAGCTTAAGAGGGAAGGGTGAAAAACTGTTTTTT

d_gene: TRBD2
abundance: -
v_gene: TRBV9
j_gene: TRBJ2-1
CDR3aa: CASNQMGGDEQFF
CDR3nt: TGTGCCAGCAACCAGATGGGGGGGGATGAGCAGTTCTTC

d_gene: -
abundance: -
v_gene: TRBV7-3
j_gene: TRBJ1-2
CDR3aa: CASSLTGGYGYTF
CDR3nt: TGTGCCAGCAGCTTAACAGGGGGCTATGGCTACACCTTC

d_gene: TRBD1
abundance: -
v_gene: TRBV5-6
j_gene: TRBJ1-5
CDR3aa: CASSRRPGQGMFRPQHF
CDR3nt: TGTGCCAGCAGTAGGCGCCCGGGACAGGGGATGTTTAGGCCCCAGCATTTT

d_gene: -
abundance: -
v_gene: TRBV11-2
j_gene: TRBJ2-6
CDR3aa: CASSLSDSSGANVLTF
CDR3nt: TGTGCCAGCAGCTTATCGGACAGCTCTGGGGCCAACGTCCTGACTTTC

d_gene: TRBD2
abundance: -
v_gene: TRBV5-4
j_gene: TRBJ2-3
CDR3aa: CASSDPGTSKDTQYF
CDR3nt: TGTGCCAGCAGCGATCCCGGGACTAGCAAAGATACGCAGTATTTT

d_gene: TRBD2
abundance: -
v_gene: TRBV5-1
j_gene: TRBJ2-2
CDR3aa: CASSLGAGGPLTGELFF
CDR3nt: TGCGCCAGCAGCTTGGGAGCGGGAGGGCCTCTTACCGGGGAGCTGTTTTTT